Presented here are 17 T cell receptor beta chains from one specimen sequenced in a study of cytomegalovirus exposure and HLA in healthy donors. The PCR employed 60 Vbeta primers together with 13 Jbeta primers. Profiled with immunoSEQ multiplex PCR; TCRdb holds only in-frame clones, not every one. This table lists approximately 100,000 clones. Sequenced input: PBMCs. The receptor source for this set is a man in his forties in good health and CMV-seronegative.

This chain links TRBV27 with TRBJ2-7, with D maybe TRBD2 (7 bases). This CDR3 is built from 17 residues. V was trimmed by 6 bases and J by 3 bases, leaving 24 bases between them. CDR1 is MNHEY, CDR2 SMNVEV, per germline (reference sequence). The CDR3 DNA reads as TGTGCCAGCAGATACGGGAGGACAGCCCTTGCCGGCTACGAGCAGTACTTC. As protein: CASRYGRTALAGYEQYF.

The chain recombines TRBV18 with TRBJ1-1; tentative D call: TRBD1 (6 bases). The CDR3 has 15 residues. CDR1 and CDR2 (germline): KGHSH, LQKENI. V lost 4 bases and J 1 base, leaving 13 bases between the germline ends. The CDR3 protein is CASSRNRAGNTEAFF. CDR3 nucleotide sequence: TGTGCCAGCTCACGCAACAGGGCCGGGAACACTGAAGCTTTCTTT.

The rearrangement links TRBV27 to TRBJ1-5; D uncertain. The CDR3 runs to 14 residues. Looked up from germline, CDR1 is MNHEY and CDR2 is SMNVEV (reference sequence). With 0 bases removed from V and 4 bases from J, the gap between germline ends came to 7 bases. The CDR3 loop reads CASSLSGGNQPQHF. In DNA form, the CDR3 reads TGTGCCAGCAGTTTATCAGGAGGGAATCAGCCCCAGCATTTT.

This chain joins TRBV10-3 and TRBJ2-2, with 7 positions matching TRBD1. The CDR3 is 14 amino acids. The junction had 0 bases not matched to a gene; V was cut back by 0 bases and J by 5 bases. Germline loops: CDR1 ENHRY, CDR2 SYGVKD. For the CDR3, the DNA is TGTGCCATCAGTGAGTCGGGACAGACCGGGGAGCTGTTTTTT. Its translation is CAISESGQTGELFF.

The CDR3 nucleotides are TGTGCCAGCAGCTTGACAGGGGGCGAGCAGTACTTC. Protein sequence: CASSLTGGEQYF. The chain uses TRBV5-5 and TRBJ2-7, with TRBD1 matching over 8 bases. The CDR3 sequence is 12 residues long. Germline assignment: CDR1 SGHKS and CDR2 YYEKEE (reference sequence). V shed 1 base and J 6 bases; nucleotides not matched to a gene: 0.

This sequence joins TRBV10-1 and TRBJ1-5, with TRBD1 identical over 10 bases. Germline V gene sequence: CDR1 WNHNN, CDR2 SYGVQD (reference sequence). This CDR3 comprises 14 residues. J lost 11 bases, V lost 4 bases, and 8 bases had no gene match. The CDR3: CASSVDRGGLAQHF. For the CDR3, the DNA is TGCGCCAGCAGTGTGGACAGGGGGGGTTTGGCCCAGCATTTT.

V is TRBV7-8 and J is TRBJ1-1; 9 bases are shared with TRBD1. V lost 5 bases, J lost 2 bases, and 6 bases stayed unmatched. The CDR3 runs 15 residues. Germline V gene sequence: CDR1 SGHVS, CDR2 FQNEAQ. The CDR3 here is CASSTLTGGNTEAFF. Here the CDR3 DNA reads TGTGCCAGCAGCACCCTGACAGGGGGAAACACTGAAGCTTTCTTT. The full variable domain, its missing parts supplied by reference TRBV7-8 and TRBJ1-1, is GAGVSQSPRYKVAKRGQDVALRCDPISGHVSLFWYQQALGQGPEFLTYFQNEAQLDKSGLPSDRFFAERPEGSVSTLKIQRTQQEDSAVYLCASSTLTGGNTEAFFGQGTRLTVV.

The chain has TRBV6-5 and TRBJ2-2; 9 bases align to TRBD2. Germline CDR1 reads MNHEY; CDR2 reads SVGAGI. This CDR3 spans 14 amino acids. The trim removed 11 bases at V and 8 bases at J, leaving 12 bases unmatched. DNA for the CDR3: TGTGCCTCGCGCGGGGGGGATTCGCCGGGGGAGCTGTTTTTT. Its protein is CASRGGDSPGELFF.

The chain couples TRBV28 to TRBJ1-5; no definite D call. Per germline, CDR1 MDHEN and CDR2 SYDVKM. V shed 3 bases and J shed 3 bases, with 6 bases lying between them. This CDR3 spans 13 amino acids. For the CDR3, the DNA is TGTGCCAGCAGTTTCGCGGTCAATCAGCCCCAGCATTTT. Amino acid sequence: CASSFAVNQPQHF. Full variable domain (outside the CDR3, taken from reference TRBV28 and TRBJ1-5): DVKVTQSSRYLVKRTGEKVFLECVQDMDHENMFWYRQDPGLGLRLIYFSYDVKMKEKGDIPEGYSVSREKKERFSLILESASTNQTSMYLCASSFAVNQPQHFGDGTRLSIL.

J is TRBJ1-2 and V is TRBV4-3; no firm D call. Trimming left V 0 bases short and J 4 bases short, with 15 bases between. The germline V gene has CDR1 LGHNA and CDR2 YSLEER. The CDR3 loop spans 16 amino acids. The CDR3 loop is CASSQDFSGKGYGYTF. For the CDR3, the DNA is TGCGCCAGCAGCCAAGATTTTTCCGGGAAAGGCTATGGCTACACCTTC.

Written as DNA, the CDR3 is TGTGCCAGCAGCTTTCAGGGGGCGAATGGCTACACCTTC. Translating gives CASSFQGANGYTF. The genes are TRBV11-2 and TRBJ1-2; 8 positions agree with TRBD1. The germline V gene encodes CDR1 SGHAT and CDR2 FQNNGV. The CDR3 is 13 amino acids. V dropped 3 bases and J dropped 6; count of bases not matched to a gene: 3.

The V gene is TRBV5-1, the J gene TRBJ2-3; the D is unclear. The CDR3 has 13 residues. CDR1 is SGHRS and CDR2 is YFSETQ in the germline V gene. Trimming took 0 bases from V and 2 from J, leaving 4 bases between them. This CDR3 reads CASSLGHTDTQYF. The CDR3 nucleotides read TGCGCCAGCAGCTTGGGGCACACAGATACGCAGTATTTT.

Here the CDR3 DNA reads TGTGCCAGTAGTACCACCGGGACAGGATCAAAGACCCAGTACTTC. It encodes CASSTTGTGSKTQYF. The J gene is TRBJ2-5, the V gene TRBV19; 8 nucleotides match TRBD1. Per germline, CDR1 LNHDA and CDR2 SQIVND (reference sequence). Trimming took 4 bases from V and 6 from J; bases not matched to a gene: 10. The CDR3 covers 15 residues.

This chain uses TRBV7-6 with TRBJ1-3; 7 bases map to TRBD1. CDR1 is SGHVS and CDR2 is FNYEAQ in the germline V gene. The length of the CDR3 is 15 residues. The ends lost 2 bases at V and 8 bases at J; junction bases unmatched: 9. In DNA, the CDR3 is TGTGCCAGCAGCTTACAGGGGGGCGCACAGTACACCATATATTTT. Encoded protein: CASSLQGGAQYTIYF. The whole variable domain, remainder taken from reference TRBV7-6 and TRBJ1-3, is GAGVSQSPRYKVTKRGQDVALRCDPISGHVSLYWYRQALGQGPEFLTYFNYEAQQDKSGLPNDRFSAERPEGSISTLTIQRTEQRDSAMYRCASSLQGGAQYTIYFGEGSWLTVV.

The chain uses TRBV11-2 and TRBJ2-2; 8 bases map to TRBD2. Looked up from germline, CDR1 is SGHAT and CDR2 is FQNNGV. The V and J ends lost 6 bases and 8 bases, in that order; junction bases with no gene match: 14. The CDR3 sequence is 16 residues long. The CDR3 here is CASRLPGLGSWGELFF. The CDR3 DNA sequence: TGTGCCAGCAGACTACCGGGACTAGGAAGTTGGGGGGAGCTGTTTTTT.

This chain uses TRBV7-9 with TRBJ1-1; D is unclear. V shed 1 base and J shed 6 bases, with 9 bases lying between them. The CDR3 contains 13 residues. The germline gives CDR1 SEHNR, CDR2 FQNEAQ (reference sequence). The CDR3 nucleotides are TGTGCCAGCAGCTTAGTTGTGGGCGCTGAAGCTTTCTTT. Translated: CASSLVVGAEAFF.

The gene calls are TRBV4-3 and TRBJ2-2; possibly TRBD1 for D (6 bases). Germline V lookup: CDR1 LGHNA, CDR2 YSLEER. Trimming pared 6 bases from V and 0 bases from J, leaving 8 bases between. The length of the CDR3 is 14 residues. The CDR3 reads CASRQGANTGELFF. CDR3 in DNA: TGCGCCAGCAGACAGGGCGCGAACACCGGGGAGCTGTTTTTT.